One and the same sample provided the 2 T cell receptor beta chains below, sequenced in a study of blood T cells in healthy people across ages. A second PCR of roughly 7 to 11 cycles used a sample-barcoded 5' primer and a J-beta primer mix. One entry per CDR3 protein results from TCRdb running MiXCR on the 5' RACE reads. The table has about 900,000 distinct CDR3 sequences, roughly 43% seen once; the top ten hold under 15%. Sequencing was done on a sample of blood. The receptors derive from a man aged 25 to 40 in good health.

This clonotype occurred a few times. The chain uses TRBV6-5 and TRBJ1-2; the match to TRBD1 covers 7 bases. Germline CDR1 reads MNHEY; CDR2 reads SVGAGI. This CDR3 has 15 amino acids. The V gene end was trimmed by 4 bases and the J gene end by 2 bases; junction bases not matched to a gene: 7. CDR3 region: CASSWRQGPNYGYTF. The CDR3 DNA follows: TGTGCCAGCAGTTGGAGACAGGGACCAAACTATGGCTACACCTTC.

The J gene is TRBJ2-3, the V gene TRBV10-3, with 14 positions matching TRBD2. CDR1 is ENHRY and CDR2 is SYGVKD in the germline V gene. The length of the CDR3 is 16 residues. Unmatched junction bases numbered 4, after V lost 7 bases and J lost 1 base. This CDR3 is CAITPGLAGGTDTQYF. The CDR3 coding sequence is TGTGCCATCACCCCGGGACTAGCGGGGGGCACAGATACGCAGTATTTT.